The 24 T cell receptor beta chains listed next were all sequenced from one sample in a study of blood T cell repertoires in COVID-19. The table came from immunoSEQ multiplex PCR; TCRdb's copy has only in-frame clones and leaves some out. The data contain over 100,000 clones, more than 80% of them seen just once; the ten biggest clones take up 9% to 15%. Sequencing input: peripheral blood. The receptors shown here come from a woman in her fifties or sixties with acute or convalescent COVID-19.

This clone was seen a few times. This chain uses TRBV19 with TRBJ1-5; D gene uncertain. Germline values: CDR1 LNHDA, CDR2 SQIVND (reference sequence). CDR3 length: 20 amino acids. Trimming left V 0 bases short and J 0 bases short, with 21 bases between. CDR3 region: CASSIDTAEVDIYSNQPQHF. CDR3 DNA: TGTGCCAGTAGTATAGATACGGCGGAGGTAGACATCTATAGCAATCAGCCCCAGCATTTT.

The chain has TRBV24-1 and TRBJ1-2; TRBD1 is a possible D gene (6 bases). With 4 bases removed from V and 6 bases from J, the gap between germline ends came to 11 bases. This CDR3 region has 13 residues. Germline CDR1 reads KGHDR; CDR2 reads SFDVKD. CDR3 coding DNA: TGTGCCACCAGTGAATCTACAGGGAATGGCTACACCTTC. It is translated as CATSESTGNGYTF.

CDR3 nucleotide sequence: TGTGCCAGCAGCTTACTCCTGAGCTCCTACAATGAGCAGTTCTTC. It yields the protein CASSLLLSSYNEQFF. V usage is TRBV7-8 and J usage is TRBJ2-1; D not certain. The CDR3 totals 15 residues. The germline V gene has CDR1 SGHVS and CDR2 FQNEAQ. V lost 2 bases to trimming and J lost 0 bases, with 8 bases between them.

The rearrangement uses TRBV7-2 and TRBJ1-3; 9 nucleotides agree with TRBD1. In germline, CDR1 is SGHTA, CDR2 FQGNSA. Germline trimming cut 2 bases from V and 5 bases from J; bases unmatched to any gene: 7. CDR3 size: 16 residues. CDR3 in amino acids: CASSLNGGQGRNTIYF. CDR3 coding DNA: TGTGCCAGCAGCTTAAATGGGGGACAGGGACGAAACACCATATATTTT.

This chain joins TRBV5-1 and TRBJ2-5; D is undetermined. Germline CDR1 reads SGHRS; CDR2 reads YFSETQ. Trimming removed 4 bases from V and 5 bases from J, with 12 bases in between. This CDR3 is 13 amino acids long. The CDR3 is CASSPSVRETQYF. The CDR3 nucleotides read TGCGCCAGCAGCCCGTCGGTGAGGGAGACCCAGTACTTC.

The rearrangement links TRBV7-9 to TRBJ2-5; TRBD2 aligns across 11 bases. The CDR3 is 15 residues long. V lost 7 bases, J lost 4 bases, and 8 bases stayed unmatched. CDR1 SEHNR and CDR2 FQNEAQ come from the germline V gene (reference sequence). CDR3 in DNA: TGTGCCAGCACCGTTAGCGGGGGGGCCTCAGAGACCCAGTACTTC. Residues: CASTVSGGASETQYF.

The rearrangement joins TRBV9 to TRBJ2-3; TRBD2 matches 9 bases. Germline CDR1 and CDR2: SGDLS and YYNGEE. This CDR3 comprises 17 residues. V shed 2 bases and J 2 bases; nucleotides not matched to a gene: 9. The CDR3 bases are TGTGCCAGCAGCGTGGGGTTCGCGGGGGGGATCACAGATACGCAGTATTTT. It codes for CASSVGFAGGITDTQYF.

Comments on this clone: Its ends do not fully match the called genes, so a read error is possible. This chain uses TRBV25-1 with TRBJ1-2, with 8 bases fitting TRBD1. Germline CDR1 is MGHDK and CDR2 is SYGVNS. The CDR3 covers 11 residues. CDR3 DNA sequence: TGTGCCAGCACTAGCGGACAGGGCACCGCCTTC. Translated: CASTSGQGTAF.

The chain employs TRBV28 and TRBJ1-2; 11 bases fit TRBD1. CDR1 and CDR2 from the germline V gene are MDHEN and SYDVKM. The trim removed 4 bases at V and 4 bases at J, leaving 14 bases unmatched. There are 18 residues in the CDR3. Here the CDR3 DNA reads TGTGCCAGCAGTTCACAAATCCCCGGGACAGGGGGATTCTATGGCTACACCTTC. It specifies CASSSQIPGTGGFYGYTF.

The count of this clone is one. The V call is TRBV2, the J call TRBJ2-2; 8 bases fit TRBD2. This CDR3 has 16 residues. Trimming took 2 bases from V and 6 from J; bases not matched to a gene: 8. Germline assignment: CDR1 SNHLY and CDR2 FYNNEI. This CDR3 reads CASSELGLEGAGELFF. The DNA for the CDR3 is TGTGCCAGCAGTGAATTGGGACTAGAAGGCGCCGGGGAGCTGTTTTTT.

The CDR3 DNA reads as TGTGCCAGCACTCTAGGGACATCCCCCGTTCAGCCCCAGCATTTT. Its protein is CASTLGTSPVQPQHF. The J gene is TRBJ1-5, the V gene TRBV2; possibly TRBD1 for D (6 bases). This CDR3 has 15 residues. V was pared by 7 bases and J by 6 bases, with 19 bases between. From germline, CDR1 is SNHLY and CDR2 FYNNEI.

The chain employs TRBV23-1 and TRBJ2-6; D is unclear. TRBV23-1 is given ORF status, its function remaining uncertain. Deletions cut 8 bases from V and 0 bases from J, with 8 bases between. CDR3 length: 14 amino acids. CDR3 sequence: CASPISSGANVLTF. CDR3 in DNA: TGCGCCAGCCCTATTTCCTCTGGGGCCAACGTCCTGACTTTC.

The chain combines TRBV11-1 with TRBJ2-3; D might be TRBD2 (5 bases). Trimming left V 2 bases short and J 7 bases short, with 19 bases between. Germline CDR1 is SGHAT and CDR2 is FQDESV (reference sequence). This CDR3 is built from 16 residues. The CDR3 reads CASSLTGIISVNTQYF. For the CDR3, the DNA is TGTGCCAGCAGCTTAACCGGGATTATATCCGTAAATACGCAGTATTTT.

The chain joins TRBV6-5 to TRBJ1-5; 8 nucleotides match TRBD1. The ends lost 4 bases at V and 5 bases at J; junction bases unmatched: 4. This CDR3 region has 14 residues. CDR1 is MNHEY, CDR2 SVGAGI, per germline. The chain's CDR3 is CASSWGTGDQPQHF. In DNA form, the CDR3 reads TGTGCCAGCAGTTGGGGGACAGGAGATCAGCCCCAGCATTTT.

The chain is built from TRBV6-5 and TRBJ2-3; D is undetermined. This CDR3 has 12 residues. V was trimmed by 6 bases and J by 3 bases, leaving 7 bases between them. CDR1 is MNHEY and CDR2 is SVGAGI in the germline V gene. CDR3 DNA: TGTGCCAGCAGGTCTCAGACAGATACGCAGTATTTT. This gives the protein CASRSQTDTQYF.

V usage is TRBV4-1 and J usage is TRBJ2-1; 9 bases match TRBD2. Per germline, CDR1 MGHRA and CDR2 YSYEKL. Trimming cost V 4 bases and J 8 bases; bases outside gene matches: 9. The CDR3 spans 15 residues. CDR3 sequence reads: CASSPLAGGSDEQFF. Written as DNA, the CDR3 is TGCGCCAGCAGCCCGTTGGCGGGGGGGAGCGATGAGCAGTTCTTC.

V usage is TRBV6-5 and J usage is TRBJ1-2; 8 bases align to TRBD1. The germline gives CDR1 MNHEY, CDR2 SVGAGI. The CDR3 has 15 residues. The J segment lost 8 bases and the V segment lost 5 bases, leaving 13 bases of the junction unmatched. The CDR3 spells CASSNGQGLFGGYTF. CDR3 in DNA: TGTGCCAGCAGTAACGGACAGGGACTCTTCGGGGGCTACACCTTC.

The CDR3 nucleotides read TGTGCCAGCAGTGATCACTTTGGCGGATCAGTCCAAGAGACCCAGTACTTC. Residues: CASSDHFGGSVQETQYF. The rearrangement joins TRBV25-1 to TRBJ2-5; D ambiguous. Trimming cost V 3 bases and J 1 base, with 18 bases left between them. The CDR3 is 17 residues long. CDR1 is MGHDK, CDR2 SYGVNS, per germline.

This clone was detected only a few times. The V call is TRBV7-9, the J call TRBJ2-1, with 7 positions matching TRBD2. This CDR3 has 14 amino acids. Germline V lookup: CDR1 SEHNR, CDR2 FQNEAQ (reference sequence). J lost 7 bases, V lost 5 bases, and 8 bases had no gene match. The CDR3 coding sequence is TGTGCCAGCAGCGTCACGGCGGGGGTGAATGAGCAGTTCTTC. This encodes CASSVTAGVNEQFF.

This rearrangement joins TRBV4-1 to TRBJ1-4; D not certain. The CDR3 consists of 14 residues. Germline loops: CDR1 MGHRA, CDR2 YSYEKL. Trimming cost V 2 bases and J 7 bases, with 11 bases left between them. CDR3 coding DNA: TGCGCCAGCAGCCAAAAACCGGGGAGTGAAAAACTGTTTTTT. Translation: CASSQKPGSEKLFF.

The V gene is TRBV6-6, the J gene TRBJ1-1; 7 bases are a match to TRBD1. The CDR3 runs 15 residues. V lost 2 bases and J lost 2; bases outside the gene matches: 5. Per the germline V gene, CDR1 is MNHNY and CDR2 is SVGAGI (reference sequence). The chain's CDR3 is CASSYPGTDNTEAFF. CDR3 coding DNA: TGTGCCAGCAGTTACCCAGGGACAGACAACACTGAAGCTTTCTTT.

This clone was observed a single time. The V call is TRBV6-1, the J call TRBJ1-5, with D perhaps TRBD1 (6 bases). Deletions cut 2 bases from V and 4 bases from J, with 12 bases between. The CDR3 covers 15 residues. Germline lookup yields CDR1 MNHNS and CDR2 SASEGT. CDR3 region: CASSEFGTPNQPQHF. The CDR3 nucleotides are TGTGCCAGCAGTGAATTCGGGACACCAAATCAGCCCCAGCATTTT.

This chain links TRBV27 with TRBJ1-2, with 9 bases fitting TRBD1. Germline values: CDR1 MNHEY, CDR2 SMNVEV (reference sequence). CDR3 length: 14 amino acids. The ends lost 8 bases at V and 3 bases at J; junction bases unmatched: 7. The DNA for the CDR3 is TGTGCCAGCCGCGGACAGGGGCGAGACTATGGCTACACCTTC. It yields the protein CASRGQGRDYGYTF.

The chain combines TRBV7-2 with TRBJ1-5; no firm D call. Trimming stripped 2 bases from V and 2 bases from J, with 7 bases between. Germline-derived CDR1 and CDR2 are SGHTA and FQGNSA. This CDR3 contains 14 residues. The CDR3 DNA is TGTGCCAGCAGCTTAACCCAGGGCAATCAGCCCCAGCATTTT. Translated: CASSLTQGNQPQHF. The whole variable domain, remainder taken from reference TRBV7-2 and TRBJ1-5, is GAGVSQSPSNKVTEKGKDVELRCDPISGHTALYWYRQSLGQGLEFLIYFQGNSAPDKSGLPSDRFSAERTGGSVSTLTIQRTQQEDSAVYLCASSLTQGNQPQHFGDGTRLSIL.